These 30 T cell receptor beta chains came from one sample sequenced in a study of T cells in Graves' hyperthyroidism and ophthalmopathy. From RNA transcripts, TCR beta CDR3 regions were amplified. HTBI primers drove first-round RT-PCR of the TCR CDR3. In TCRdb, the multiplex PCR reads were re-called with MiXCR into one record per CDR3 protein. The repertoire includes approximately 530,000 distinct CDR3 sequences, approximately 15% of them detected once, and more than 15% sits in the top ten. Specimen: blood. The receptors shown here come from a woman aged 18 to 35 with Graves' hyperthyroidism.

This clonotype came up many times. The J gene is TRBJ2-1, the V gene TRBV24-1; 8 nucleotides align to TRBD2. The CDR3 runs 16 residues. Germline V gives CDR1 KGHDR, CDR2 SFDVKD. The V and J ends lost 4 bases and 2 bases, in that order; junction bases with no gene match: 6. The CDR3 DNA sequence: TGTGCCACCAGTGACTATACTAGCGGAGCCTACAATGAGCAGTTCTTC. Residues: CATSDYTSGAYNEQFF.

This clonotype was counted only a few times. J is TRBJ2-3 and V is TRBV9, with no clear D. CDR1 and CDR2 (germline): SGDLS, YYNGEE. V lost 6 bases and J lost 1, with 9 bases in between. The CDR3 consists of 13 residues. The CDR3 DNA is TGTGCCAGCAAGGAGCAGGGCACAGATACGCAGTATTTT. Its protein product is CASKEQGTDTQYF. Together with reference TRBV9 and TRBJ2-3, the CDR3 gives the full variable domain: DSGVTQTPKHLITATGQRVTLRCSPRSGDLSVYWYQQSLDQGLQFLIQYYNGEERAKGNILERFSAQQFPDLHSELNLSSLELGDSALYFCASKEQGTDTQYFGPGTRLTVL.

As to this clonotype: At one boundary the junction diverges from the germline segment, which might be a read error. This chain connects TRBV6-2 or TRBV6-3 to TRBJ2-2; 7 nucleotides agree with TRBD2. CDR3 length: 16 amino acids. Germline values: CDR1 MNHEY, CDR2 SVGEGT. The chain's CDR3 is CASSYLLAWNTGELLF. The CDR3 DNA is TGTGCCAGCAGCTACCTACTAGCGTGGAACACCGGGGAGCTGCTTTTT.

This clonotype was found many times. V usage is TRBV30 and J usage is TRBJ1-1; D is ambiguous. The CDR3 has 14 amino acids. CDR1 is GTSNPN and CDR2 is SVGIG in the germline V gene (reference sequence). Deletions cut 2 bases from V and 1 base from J, with 11 bases between. The CDR3 nucleotides read TGTGCCTGGAGTCCTGGACTCCGGAACACTGAAGCTTTCTTT. Its protein is CAWSPGLRNTEAFF.

This chain connects TRBV5-8 to TRBJ1-1; no clear D gene. V lost 2 bases and J lost 9, with 14 bases in between. The CDR3 has 13 residues. Looked up from germline, CDR1 is SGHTS and CDR2 is YDEGEE. The chain's CDR3 is CASSFTGLRQAFF. The CDR3 nucleotides read TGTGCCAGCAGCTTTACGGGCCTTAGGCAAGCTTTCTTT.

The J gene is TRBJ1-2, the V gene TRBV5-1; TRBD1 aligns across 10 bases. V gave up 4 bases and J gave up 9 bases; unmatched junction bases: 9. Per the germline V gene, CDR1 is SGHRS and CDR2 is YFSETQ. The CDR3 contains 14 residues. In DNA, the CDR3 is TGCGCCAGCAGCGAAGGGGGACAGGGGCGTCGCTACACCTTC. As protein: CASSEGGQGRRYTF.

There are many counts of this clonotype. The chain employs TRBV19 and TRBJ2-6; no definite D call. Germline CDR1 and CDR2: LNHDA and SQIVND (reference sequence). The CDR3 totals 15 residues. Trimming removed 3 bases at V and 4 bases at J, with 10 bases between. CDR3 residues: CASSILVAGANVLTF. In DNA, the CDR3 is TGTGCCAGTAGTATCCTCGTTGCGGGGGCCAACGTCCTGACTTTC.

In its sample, this clonotype was seen many times. The chain has TRBV15 and TRBJ2-3; D gene ambiguous. Trimming pared 0 bases from V and 1 base from J, leaving 8 bases between. Germline CDR1 reads LNHNV; CDR2 reads YYDKDF (reference sequence). The CDR3 spans 15 residues. CDR3 protein: CATSRDRGRTDTQYF. As DNA, the CDR3 is TGTGCCACCAGCAGAGATAGAGGTCGCACAGATACGCAGTATTTT.

This clonotype appeared a few times. This chain uses TRBV7-6 with TRBJ2-7; 8 bases fit TRBD1. Trimming removed 4 bases from V and 8 bases from J; junction bases left unmatched: 10. Germline V lookup: CDR1 SGHVS, CDR2 FNYEAQ. The CDR3 consists of 14 residues. DNA for the CDR3: TGTGCCAGCAGCTCTTACCGGACAGGGAGCAAGCAGTACTTC. Protein product: CASSSYRTGSKQYF.

This chain links TRBV10-2 with TRBJ1-5, with D hard to call. Trimming cost V 4 bases and J 5 bases, with 15 bases left between them. The germline gives CDR1 WSHSY, CDR2 SAAADI. The CDR3 spans 15 residues. The chain's CDR3 is CASSVLSGPDQPQHF. The CDR3, as DNA: TGCGCCAGCAGTGTTCTCTCAGGCCCCGATCAGCCCCAGCATTTT.

Points on this clonotype: A much larger clone sits a single nucleotide away, making a read error possible. The chain combines TRBV10-2 with TRBJ2-7; 10 bases line up with TRBD2. The V gene end was trimmed by 9 bases and the J gene end by 1 base; junction bases not matched to a gene: 3. CDR1 and CDR2 (germline): WSHSY, SAAADI. CDR3 size: 13 residues. CDR3 in amino acids: CARLLAGSYEQYF. CDR3 DNA sequence: TGCGCCAGACTACTAGCGGGATCCTACGAGCAGTACTTC.

This clonotype was seen repeatedly, ten times or more. The chain joins TRBV20-1 to TRBJ2-1; 11 bases match TRBD2. V lost 4 bases and J lost 0; bases outside the gene matches: 8. The CDR3 is 17 residues long. CDR1 is DFQATT, CDR2 SNEGSKA, per germline (reference sequence). CDR3 sequence: CSAMGLAEASSYNEQFF. The CDR3 region has the DNA TGCAGTGCTATGGGACTAGCGGAAGCTAGCTCCTACAATGAGCAGTTCTTC.

In its sample, this clonotype was seen many times. The CDR3 reads CSASAQGSYEQYF. The DNA for the CDR3 is TGCAGTGCTAGTGCCCAGGGGTCGTACGAGCAGTACTTC. This chain uses TRBV20-1 with TRBJ2-7; a possible D gene is TRBD1 (6 bases). Looked up from germline, CDR1 is DFQATT and CDR2 is SNEGSKA (reference sequence). The CDR3 length is 13 residues. Trimming cost V 3 bases and J 4 bases, with 13 bases left between them.

As regards this clonotype: An end of the junction does not agree with germline; a read error may underlie this. The genes are TRBV6-4 and TRBJ2-3, with TRBD2 matching over 9 bases. Germline CDR1 reads MRHNA; CDR2 reads SNTAGT. This CDR3 region has 17 residues. CDR3 nucleotide sequence: TGTGCCAGCAGTGCGTCTTTGGGAGCGGGAGGCACAGATGCGCAGTATTTT. Amino acids: CASSASLGAGGTDAQYF.

This clonotype was counted at least ten times. V gene TRBV5-1 combines with J gene TRBJ2-3, with 14 bases lining up with TRBD2. The CDR3 extends over 19 amino acids. V lost 0 bases to trimming and J lost 3 bases; unmatched junction nucleotides: 9. Germline V gene lookup returns CDR1 SGHRS and CDR2 YFSETQ. The CDR3 coding sequence is TGCGCCAGCAGCTTGGCCCCGACTAGCGGGAGGGCTACGACAGATACGCAGTATTTT. Its translation is CASSLAPTSGRATTDTQYF.

This chain uses TRBV7-3 with TRBJ2-5, with D hard to call. Germline lookup yields CDR1 SGHTA and CDR2 FQGTGA. V lost 6 bases and J 7 bases, leaving 21 bases between the germline ends. This CDR3 has 15 residues. The DNA for the CDR3 is TGTGCCAGCAGTCCACGATTAGGGCCGCCAGGGACCCAGTACTTC. Amino acids: CASSPRLGPPGTQYF. Filled out from reference TRBV7-3 and TRBJ2-5, the complete variable domain reads GAGVSQTPSNKVTEKGKYVELRCDPISGHTALYWYRQSLGQGPEFLIYFQGTGAADDSGLPNDRFFAVRPEGSVSTLKIQRTERGDSAVYLCASSPRLGPPGTQYFGPGTRLLVL.

In this sample, this clonotype turned up many times. The chain is built from TRBV12-3 or TRBV12-4 and TRBJ2-5; D is undetermined. The CDR3 spans 13 residues. With 2 bases removed from V and 5 bases from J, the gap between germline ends came to 9 bases. Here the CDR3 reads CASSLKGVETQYF. CDR3 DNA sequence: TGTGCCAGCAGTTTAAAAGGCGTTGAGACCCAGTACTTC.

This clonotype occurred a few times. The chain combines TRBV7-9 with TRBJ2-1; 10 nucleotides match TRBD2. The V segment lost 7 bases and the J segment 9 bases; nucleotides outside the gene matches: 12. This CDR3 has 15 residues. Germline lookup yields CDR1 SEHNR and CDR2 FQNEAQ (reference sequence). The CDR3 loop is CASTRSGRASFEQFF. The CDR3 nucleotides are TGTGCCAGCACCCGAAGCGGGAGGGCCTCCTTTGAGCAGTTCTTC. The full variable domain, with the rest looked up from reference TRBV7-9 and TRBJ2-1, is DTGVSQNPRHKITKRGQNVTFRCDPISEHNRLYWYRQTLGQGPEFLTYFQNEAQLEKSRLLSDRFSAERPKGSFSTLEIQRTEQGDSAMYLCASTRSGRASFEQFFGPGTRLTVL.

This clonotype has only a few counts. The chain uses TRBV20-1 and TRBJ1-1; D is undetermined. Germline V lookup: CDR1 DFQATT, CDR2 SNEGSKA (reference sequence). This CDR3 is 11 amino acids long. V shed 3 bases and J shed 8 bases, with 10 bases lying between them. This chain's CDR3 is CSASPVAEAFF. DNA for the CDR3: TGCAGTGCTAGCCCGGTCGCCGAAGCTTTCTTT.

The J gene is TRBJ2-7, the V gene TRBV24-1; D is possibly TRBD1 (5 bases). This CDR3 region has 15 residues. Trimming cost V 1 base and J 3 bases, with 12 bases left between them. Germline V lookup: CDR1 KGHDR, CDR2 SFDVKD. Written as DNA, the CDR3 is TGTGCCACCAGTGATTTCGGAAGGGGCGGCTACGAGCAGTACTTC. Its translation is CATSDFGRGGYEQYF.

The chain carries TRBV15 and TRBJ2-5; D possibly corresponds to TRBD1 (7 bases). The CDR3 extends over 14 amino acids. CDR1 and CDR2 (germline): LNHNV, YYDKDF (reference sequence). V shed 3 bases and J shed 5 bases, with 13 bases lying between them. The CDR3 bases are TGTGCCACCAGCAGGAAGACAGGGAGGGAGACCCAGTACTTC. Amino acids: CATSRKTGRETQYF.

V is TRBV9 and J is TRBJ1-1; D uncertain. Trimming took off 1 base at V and 2 bases at J, with 9 bases between the two ends. The V gene's germline CDR1 is SGDLS and CDR2 YYNGEE. This CDR3 contains 14 residues. The CDR3 DNA reads as TGTGCCAGCAGCGTAAGCGGGGATAACACTGAAGCTTTCTTT. This translates into CASSVSGDNTEAFF. The whole variable domain, remainder taken from reference TRBV9 and TRBJ1-1, is DSGVTQTPKHLITATGQRVTLRCSPRSGDLSVYWYQQSLDQGLQFLIQYYNGEERAKGNILERFSAQQFPDLHSELNLSSLELGDSALYFCASSVSGDNTEAFFGQGTRLTVV.

The CDR3 coding sequence is TGTGCCAGCAGACCCGGGACAGGGGTCGGCGAGCAGTACTTC. Protein sequence: CASRPGTGVGEQYF. J is TRBJ2-7 and V is TRBV6-1; 10 positions agree with TRBD1. The CDR3 covers 14 residues. From germline, CDR1 is MNHNS and CDR2 SASEGT. J lost 6 bases, V lost 6 bases, and 8 bases had no gene match.

There are many counts of this clonotype. V is TRBV30 and J is TRBJ1-1; the D is unclear. The CDR3 loop spans 10 amino acids. Germline V CDR1 and CDR2: GTSNPN, SVGIG (reference sequence). V was clipped by 4 bases and J by 10 bases, with 10 bases between them. The CDR3, as DNA: TGTGCCTGGACAAGGGTCACAGCTTTCTTT. Translating it yields CAWTRVTAFF.

The sample holds many counts of this clonotype. The CDR3 loop is CASSVSGGDSYEQYF. Written as DNA, the CDR3 is TGTGCCAGCAGCGTTAGCGGGGGGGACTCCTACGAGCAGTACTTC. The chain employs TRBV7-8 and TRBJ2-7; the match to TRBD2 covers 11 bases. After removal of 5 bases from V and 0 bases from J, the junction contained 3 bases not matched to a gene. The length of the CDR3 is 15 residues. CDR1 SGHVS and CDR2 FQNEAQ come from the germline V gene.

The chain joins TRBV30 to TRBJ2-3; TRBD2 matches 15 bases. V lost 3 bases and J lost 4; bases outside the gene matches: 5. This CDR3 has 16 amino acids. CDR1 and CDR2 (germline): GTSNPN, SVGIG (reference sequence). The CDR3 DNA follows: TGTGCCTGGAGCTCAGGACTAGCGGGAGGGGCAGATACGCAGTATTTT. This gives the protein CAWSSGLAGGADTQYF.

The sample holds many counts of this clonotype. This sequence joins TRBV3-1 and TRBJ2-6; D gene uncertain. CDR1 LGHDT and CDR2 YNNKEL come from the germline V gene (reference sequence). Trimming shortened V by 1 base and J by 3 bases, and 1 base separated the two germline ends. The CDR3 covers 13 residues. CDR3 sequence (DNA): TGTGCCAGCAGCCAAGGTGGGGCCAACGTCCTGACTTTC. Translation gives CASSQGGANVLTF.

The sample holds many counts of this clonotype. This chain uses TRBV20-1 with TRBJ2-7; 9 bases map to TRBD1. The CDR3 is made up of 12 amino acids. V trimming: 6 bases; J trimming: 4 bases; junction bases outside the gene matches: 4. Germline V CDR1 and CDR2: DFQATT, SNEGSKA (reference sequence). CDR3 bases: TGCAGTGCGGAACAGGGGGCTTACGAGCAGTACTTC. It codes for CSAEQGAYEQYF.

This clonotype showed up just a few times. The genes are TRBV24-1 and TRBJ2-1, with 7 nucleotides matching TRBD1. The V segment lost 0 bases and the J segment 13 bases; nucleotides outside the gene matches: 17. Per the germline V gene, CDR1 is KGHDR and CDR2 is SFDVKD. The CDR3 has 17 residues. CDR3 protein: CATSDLTGTEGKVGQFF. In nucleotides, the CDR3 is TGTGCCACCAGTGATTTGACCGGGACAGAGGGAAAGGTGGGACAGTTCTTC.

In its sample, this clonotype was seen a few times. The V and J genes are TRBV27 and TRBJ2-7; D remains ambiguous. Germline V gene sequence: CDR1 MNHEY, CDR2 SMNVEV (reference sequence). V shed 3 bases and J shed 5 bases, with 5 bases lying between them. This CDR3 comprises 11 residues. CDR3 region: CASSFRNEQYF. DNA of the CDR3: TGTGCCAGCAGTTTTAGGAACGAGCAGTACTTC.